What follows is one TCR beta chain and its context. Profiled with immunoSEQ multiplex PCR; TCRdb holds only in-frame clones, not every one. In the table there are over 1.4 million clones, roughly 96% of which are singletons. This record belongs to a study of shared clonotypes between healthy human individuals. In the study overall: Per donor, three plates held CD4 naive cells, three held CD4 memory, two held CD8 naive and one held CD8 memory.

Those who donated, Caucasian adults without exception, all lived in Nashville, Tennessee. CDR3 size: 15 residues. The germline gives CDR1 MNHEY, CDR2 SVGAGI. V was trimmed by 6 bases and J by 0 bases, leaving 12 bases between them. The sample taken for sequencing was naive CD4+ T cells sorted from blood. Subset denoted: CD45RA+ positively selected. The chain combines TRBV6-5 with TRBJ2-1; possible D gene TRBD2, 6 bases. The clonotype originates from a man between 25 and 39 years old in good health. The CDR3 spells CASSPDGSSYNEQFF. The CDR3 DNA sequence: TGTGCCAGCAGCCCCGACGGGAGCTCCTACAATGAGCAGTTCTTC.